Below are 2 T cell receptor beta chains sequenced from a single sample in a study of T cells after yellow fever vaccination. TCRdb redid the calling of the 5' RACE reads with MiXCR, one entry per CDR3 protein. The sample lists roughly 340,000 distinct CDR3 sequences; almost 4% were seen once. Here the sequenced sample was PBMCs, taken 5 days after the yellow fever booster vaccination. The receptor set was obtained from a young man who received the YFV17D yellow fever vaccine.

This clonotype was recorded many times. The chain couples TRBV7-6 to TRBJ1-4; D is uncertain. The CDR3 sequence is 15 residues long. V was pared by 2 bases and J by 2 bases, with 9 bases between. Germline values: CDR1 SGHVS, CDR2 FNYEAQ. As DNA, the CDR3 is TGTGCCAGCAGCTTAATGCCAAACACTAATGAAAAACTGTTTTTT. Encoded protein: CASSLMPNTNEKLFF. Based on the CDR3 plus reference TRBV7-6 and TRBJ1-4, the full variable domain is GAGVSQSPRYKVTKRGQDVALRCDPISGHVSLYWYRQALGQGPEFLTYFNYEAQQDKSGLPNDRFSAERPEGSISTLTIQRTEQRDSAMYRCASSLMPNTNEKLFFGSGTQLSVL.

This clonotype has ten or more counts. The genes are TRBV7-8 and TRBJ2-2, with D uncertain. CDR1 and CDR2 from the germline V gene are SGHVS and FQNEAQ. The V end lost 5 bases, the J end lost 5 bases, and 6 bases lay between the germline ends. The CDR3 consists of 12 residues. In DNA form, the CDR3 reads TGTGCCAGCAGCGCCCCAACCGGGGAGCTGTTTTTT. It codes for CASSAPTGELFF. The full variable domain, rest sourced from reference TRBV7-8 and TRBJ2-2, is GAGVSQSPRYKVAKRGQDVALRCDPISGHVSLFWYQQALGQGPEFLTYFQNEAQLDKSGLPSDRFFAERPEGSVSTLKIQRTQQEDSAVYLCASSAPTGELFFGEGSRLTVL.